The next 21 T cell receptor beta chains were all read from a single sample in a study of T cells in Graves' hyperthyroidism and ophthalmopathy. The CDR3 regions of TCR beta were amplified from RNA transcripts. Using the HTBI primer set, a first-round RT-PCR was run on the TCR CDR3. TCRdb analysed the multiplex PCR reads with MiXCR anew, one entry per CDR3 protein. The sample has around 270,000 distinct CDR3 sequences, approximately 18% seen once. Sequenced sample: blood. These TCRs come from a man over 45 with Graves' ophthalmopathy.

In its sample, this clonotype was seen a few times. CDR3 residues: CASRGMGNSPLHF. In nucleotides, the CDR3 is TGTGCCAGCAGAGGGATGGGTAATTCACCCCTCCACTTT. V and J are TRBV11-1 and TRBJ1-6; D ambiguous. Trimming shortened V by 6 bases and J by 6 bases, and 9 bases separated the two germline ends. This CDR3 has 13 amino acids. Germline V gene data show CDR1 as SGHAT and CDR2 as FQDESV (reference sequence). Together with reference TRBV11-1 and TRBJ1-6, the CDR3 gives the full variable domain: EAEVAQSPRYKITEKSQAVAFWCDPISGHATLYWYRQILGQGPELLVQFQDESVVDDSQLPKDRFSAERLKGVDSTLKIQPAELGDSAMYLCASRGMGNSPLHFGNGTRLTVT.

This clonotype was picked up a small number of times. CDR3 protein: CASSPSRDNYSNQPQHF. The CDR3 region has the DNA TGTGCCAGCAGTCCCTCCCGAGACAACTATAGCAATCAGCCCCAGCATTTT. This sequence joins TRBV27 and TRBJ1-5; D is uncertain. The CDR3 sequence is 17 residues long. V lost 5 bases, J lost 0 bases, and 17 bases lay in between. Germline values: CDR1 MNHEY, CDR2 SMNVEV (reference sequence).

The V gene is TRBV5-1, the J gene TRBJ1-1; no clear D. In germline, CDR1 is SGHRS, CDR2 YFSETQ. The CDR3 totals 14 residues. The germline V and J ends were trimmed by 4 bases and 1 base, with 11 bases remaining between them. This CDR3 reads CASSLTNGNTEAFF. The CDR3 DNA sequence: TGCGCCAGCAGCCTTACCAATGGGAACACTGAAGCTTTCTTT.

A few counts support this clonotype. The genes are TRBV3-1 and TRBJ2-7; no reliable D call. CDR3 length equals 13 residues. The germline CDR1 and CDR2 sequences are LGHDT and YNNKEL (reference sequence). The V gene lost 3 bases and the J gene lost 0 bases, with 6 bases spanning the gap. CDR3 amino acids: CASSHADSYEQYF. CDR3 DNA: TGTGCCAGCAGCCATGCCGACTCCTACGAGCAGTACTTC.

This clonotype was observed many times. The CDR3 here is CASSPLQQSYNEQFF. CDR3 bases: TGTGCCAGCAGCCCACTCCAGCAATCTTACAATGAGCAGTTCTTC. The chain uses TRBV7-8 and TRBJ2-1; D is undetermined. CDR1 and CDR2 from the germline V gene are SGHVS and FQNEAQ. V lost 5 bases to trimming and J lost 4 bases, with 15 bases between them. This CDR3 contains 15 residues.

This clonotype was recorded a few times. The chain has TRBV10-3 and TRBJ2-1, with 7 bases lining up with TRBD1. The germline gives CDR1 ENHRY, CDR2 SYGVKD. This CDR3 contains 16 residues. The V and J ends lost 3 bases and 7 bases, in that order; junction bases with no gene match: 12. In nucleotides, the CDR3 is TGTGCCATCAGTGACCCCAGACACAGGGGAACGAATGAGCAGTTCTTC. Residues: CAISDPRHRGTNEQFF.

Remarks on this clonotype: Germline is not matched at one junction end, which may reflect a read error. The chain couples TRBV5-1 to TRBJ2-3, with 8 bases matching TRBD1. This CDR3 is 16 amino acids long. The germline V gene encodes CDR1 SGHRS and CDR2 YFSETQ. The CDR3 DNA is TGCGCCAGCAGCCTAGCGCAGGGGGCGCGGGTAGATATGCAGTATTTT. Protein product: CASSLAQGARVDMQYF.

CDR3 in amino acids: CASSSPQPSGAMNTEAFF. Here the CDR3 DNA reads TGTGCCAGCAGTTCTCCTCAGCCGTCAGGGGCAATGAACACTGAAGCTTTCTTT. The rearrangement joins TRBV28 to TRBJ1-1; D is perhaps TRBD1 (6 bases). Germline values: CDR1 MDHEN, CDR2 SYDVKM. V lost 4 bases and J 0 bases, leaving 21 bases between the germline ends. The CDR3 is 18 amino acids.

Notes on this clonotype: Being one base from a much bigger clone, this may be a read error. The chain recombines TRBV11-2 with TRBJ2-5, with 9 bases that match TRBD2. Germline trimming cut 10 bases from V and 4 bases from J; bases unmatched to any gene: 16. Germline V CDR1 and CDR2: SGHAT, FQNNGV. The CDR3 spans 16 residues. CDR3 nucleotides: TGTGCCAACAGTCGGCGGGGTAGCGGGAGCGGAGAGACCCAGTACTTC. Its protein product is CANSRRGSGSGETQYF.

DNA of the CDR3: TGTGCCAGTAAAAATAGGGAAAACACCGGGGAGCTGTTTTTT. As protein: CASKNRENTGELFF. The genes are TRBV2 and TRBJ2-2; no firm D call. This CDR3 has 14 amino acids. Looked up from germline, CDR1 is SNHLY and CDR2 is FYNNEI. The V end lost 9 bases, the J end lost 2 bases, and 13 bases lay between the germline ends.

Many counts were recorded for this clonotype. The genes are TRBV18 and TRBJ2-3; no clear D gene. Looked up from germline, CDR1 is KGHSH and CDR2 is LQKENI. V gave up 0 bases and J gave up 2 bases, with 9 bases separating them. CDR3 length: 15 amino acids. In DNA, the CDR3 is TGTGCCAGCTCACCACCGGGCAGAACCACAGATACGCAGTATTTT. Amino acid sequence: CASSPPGRTTDTQYF.

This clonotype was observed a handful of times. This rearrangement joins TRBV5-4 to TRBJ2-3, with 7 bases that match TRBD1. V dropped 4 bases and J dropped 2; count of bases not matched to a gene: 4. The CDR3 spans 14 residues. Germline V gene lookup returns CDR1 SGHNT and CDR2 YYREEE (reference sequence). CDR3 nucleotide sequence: TGTGCCAGCAGCGGGGGACAGCCCACAGATACGCAGTATTTT. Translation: CASSGGQPTDTQYF.

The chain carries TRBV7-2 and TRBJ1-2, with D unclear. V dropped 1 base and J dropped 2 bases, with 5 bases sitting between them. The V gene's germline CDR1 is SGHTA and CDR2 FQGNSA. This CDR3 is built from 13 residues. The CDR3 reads CASSLVLNYGYTF. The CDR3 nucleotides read TGTGCCAGCAGCTTAGTTTTAAACTATGGCTACACCTTC.

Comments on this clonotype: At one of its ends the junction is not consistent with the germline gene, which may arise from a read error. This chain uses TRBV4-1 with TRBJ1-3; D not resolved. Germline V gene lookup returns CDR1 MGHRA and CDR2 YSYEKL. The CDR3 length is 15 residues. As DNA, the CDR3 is TGCGCCAGCAGCCAAGTTGTCCGCTCTGAAAACACCATATATTTT. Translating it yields CASSQVVRSENTIYF.

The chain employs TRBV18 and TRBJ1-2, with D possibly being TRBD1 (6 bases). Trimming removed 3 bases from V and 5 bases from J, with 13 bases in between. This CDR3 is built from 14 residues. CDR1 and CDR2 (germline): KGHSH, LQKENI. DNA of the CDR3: TGTGCCAGCTCACCCGGGGAGGGGGAGTATGGCTACACCTTC. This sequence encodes CASSPGEGEYGYTF. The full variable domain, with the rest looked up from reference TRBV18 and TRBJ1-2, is NAGVMQNPRHLVRRRGQEARLRCSPMKGHSHVYWYRQLPEEGLKFMVYLQKENIIDESGMPKERFSAEFPKEGPSILRIQQVVRGDSAAYFCASSPGEGEYGYTFGSGTRLTVV.

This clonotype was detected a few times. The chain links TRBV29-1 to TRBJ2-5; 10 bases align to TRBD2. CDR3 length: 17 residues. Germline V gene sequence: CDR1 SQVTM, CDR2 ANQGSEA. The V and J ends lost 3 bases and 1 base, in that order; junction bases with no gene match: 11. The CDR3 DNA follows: TGCAGCGTTGAGCGGGATGGAGCGGGAGGGCCCCAAGAGACCCAGTACTTC. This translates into CSVERDGAGGPQETQYF.

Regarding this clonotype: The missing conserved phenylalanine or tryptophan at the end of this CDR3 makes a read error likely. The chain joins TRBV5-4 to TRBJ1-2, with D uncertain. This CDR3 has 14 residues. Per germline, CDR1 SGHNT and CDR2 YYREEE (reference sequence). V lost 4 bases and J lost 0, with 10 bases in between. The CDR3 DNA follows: TGTGCCAGCAGCCCCGGTAAAACTAACTATGGCTACACCCTC. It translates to CASSPGKTNYGYTL.

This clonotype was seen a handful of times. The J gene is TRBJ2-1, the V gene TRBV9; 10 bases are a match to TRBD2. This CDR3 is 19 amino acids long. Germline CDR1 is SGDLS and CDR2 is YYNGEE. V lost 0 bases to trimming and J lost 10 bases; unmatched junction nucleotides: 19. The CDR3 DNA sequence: TGTGCCAGCAGCGTAGGAGGGGGCGGGCTAGCGGGAGATCTAGGGGAGCAGTTCTTC. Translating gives CASSVGGGGLAGDLGEQFF.

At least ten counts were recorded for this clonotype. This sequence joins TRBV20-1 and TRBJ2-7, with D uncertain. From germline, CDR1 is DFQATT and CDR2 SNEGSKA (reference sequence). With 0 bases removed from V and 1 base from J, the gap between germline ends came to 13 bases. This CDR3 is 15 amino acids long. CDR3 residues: CSARDPLLSSYEQYF. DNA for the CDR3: TGCAGTGCTAGAGATCCACTATTGTCTTCCTACGAGCAGTACTTC.

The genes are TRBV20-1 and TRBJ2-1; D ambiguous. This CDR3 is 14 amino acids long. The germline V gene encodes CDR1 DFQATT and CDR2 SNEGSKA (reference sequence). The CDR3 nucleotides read TGCAGCGTTGATCGGACGGGCGCCTACAATGAGCAGTTCTTC. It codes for CSVDRTGAYNEQFF.

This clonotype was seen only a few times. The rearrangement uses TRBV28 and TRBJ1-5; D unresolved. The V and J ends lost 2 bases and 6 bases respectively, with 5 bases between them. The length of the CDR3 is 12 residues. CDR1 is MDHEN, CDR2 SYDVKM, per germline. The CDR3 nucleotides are TGTGCCAGCAGTTTACTGGGTCAGCCCCAGCATTTT. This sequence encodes CASSLLGQPQHF.